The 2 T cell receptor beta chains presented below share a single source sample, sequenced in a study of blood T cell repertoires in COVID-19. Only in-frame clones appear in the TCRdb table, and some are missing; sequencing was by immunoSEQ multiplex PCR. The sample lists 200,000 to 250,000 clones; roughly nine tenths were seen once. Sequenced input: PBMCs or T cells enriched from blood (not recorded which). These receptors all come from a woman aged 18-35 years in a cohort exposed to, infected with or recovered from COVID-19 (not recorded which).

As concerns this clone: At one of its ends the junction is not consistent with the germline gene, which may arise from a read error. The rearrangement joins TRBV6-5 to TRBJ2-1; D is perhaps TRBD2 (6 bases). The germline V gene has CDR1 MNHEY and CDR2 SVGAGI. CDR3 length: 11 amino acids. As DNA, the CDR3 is TGCGGGCGGGGCTCCTACAATGAGCAGTTCTTC. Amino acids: CGRGSYNEQFF.

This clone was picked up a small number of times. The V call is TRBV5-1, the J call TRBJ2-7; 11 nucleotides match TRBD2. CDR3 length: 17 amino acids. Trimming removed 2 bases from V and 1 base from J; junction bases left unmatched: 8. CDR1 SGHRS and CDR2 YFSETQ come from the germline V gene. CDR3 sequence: CASSLNFGTSGSYEQYF. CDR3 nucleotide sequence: TGCGCCAGCAGCTTAAATTTTGGGACTAGCGGATCCTACGAGCAGTACTTC.